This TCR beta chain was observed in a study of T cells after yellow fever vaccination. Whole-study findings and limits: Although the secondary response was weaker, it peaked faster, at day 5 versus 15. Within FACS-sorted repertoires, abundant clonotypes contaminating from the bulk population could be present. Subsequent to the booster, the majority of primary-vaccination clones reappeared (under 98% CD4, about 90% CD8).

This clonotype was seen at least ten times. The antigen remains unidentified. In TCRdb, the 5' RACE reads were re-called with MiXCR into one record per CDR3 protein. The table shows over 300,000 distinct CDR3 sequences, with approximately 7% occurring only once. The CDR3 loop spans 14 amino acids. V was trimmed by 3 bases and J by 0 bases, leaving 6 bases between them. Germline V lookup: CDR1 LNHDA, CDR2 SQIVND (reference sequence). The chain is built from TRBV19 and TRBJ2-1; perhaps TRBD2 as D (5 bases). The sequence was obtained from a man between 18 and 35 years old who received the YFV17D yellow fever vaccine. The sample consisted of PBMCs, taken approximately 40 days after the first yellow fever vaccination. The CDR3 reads CASSMGSSYNEQFF. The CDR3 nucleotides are TGTGCCAGTAGTATGGGGAGCTCCTACAATGAGCAGTTCTTC.